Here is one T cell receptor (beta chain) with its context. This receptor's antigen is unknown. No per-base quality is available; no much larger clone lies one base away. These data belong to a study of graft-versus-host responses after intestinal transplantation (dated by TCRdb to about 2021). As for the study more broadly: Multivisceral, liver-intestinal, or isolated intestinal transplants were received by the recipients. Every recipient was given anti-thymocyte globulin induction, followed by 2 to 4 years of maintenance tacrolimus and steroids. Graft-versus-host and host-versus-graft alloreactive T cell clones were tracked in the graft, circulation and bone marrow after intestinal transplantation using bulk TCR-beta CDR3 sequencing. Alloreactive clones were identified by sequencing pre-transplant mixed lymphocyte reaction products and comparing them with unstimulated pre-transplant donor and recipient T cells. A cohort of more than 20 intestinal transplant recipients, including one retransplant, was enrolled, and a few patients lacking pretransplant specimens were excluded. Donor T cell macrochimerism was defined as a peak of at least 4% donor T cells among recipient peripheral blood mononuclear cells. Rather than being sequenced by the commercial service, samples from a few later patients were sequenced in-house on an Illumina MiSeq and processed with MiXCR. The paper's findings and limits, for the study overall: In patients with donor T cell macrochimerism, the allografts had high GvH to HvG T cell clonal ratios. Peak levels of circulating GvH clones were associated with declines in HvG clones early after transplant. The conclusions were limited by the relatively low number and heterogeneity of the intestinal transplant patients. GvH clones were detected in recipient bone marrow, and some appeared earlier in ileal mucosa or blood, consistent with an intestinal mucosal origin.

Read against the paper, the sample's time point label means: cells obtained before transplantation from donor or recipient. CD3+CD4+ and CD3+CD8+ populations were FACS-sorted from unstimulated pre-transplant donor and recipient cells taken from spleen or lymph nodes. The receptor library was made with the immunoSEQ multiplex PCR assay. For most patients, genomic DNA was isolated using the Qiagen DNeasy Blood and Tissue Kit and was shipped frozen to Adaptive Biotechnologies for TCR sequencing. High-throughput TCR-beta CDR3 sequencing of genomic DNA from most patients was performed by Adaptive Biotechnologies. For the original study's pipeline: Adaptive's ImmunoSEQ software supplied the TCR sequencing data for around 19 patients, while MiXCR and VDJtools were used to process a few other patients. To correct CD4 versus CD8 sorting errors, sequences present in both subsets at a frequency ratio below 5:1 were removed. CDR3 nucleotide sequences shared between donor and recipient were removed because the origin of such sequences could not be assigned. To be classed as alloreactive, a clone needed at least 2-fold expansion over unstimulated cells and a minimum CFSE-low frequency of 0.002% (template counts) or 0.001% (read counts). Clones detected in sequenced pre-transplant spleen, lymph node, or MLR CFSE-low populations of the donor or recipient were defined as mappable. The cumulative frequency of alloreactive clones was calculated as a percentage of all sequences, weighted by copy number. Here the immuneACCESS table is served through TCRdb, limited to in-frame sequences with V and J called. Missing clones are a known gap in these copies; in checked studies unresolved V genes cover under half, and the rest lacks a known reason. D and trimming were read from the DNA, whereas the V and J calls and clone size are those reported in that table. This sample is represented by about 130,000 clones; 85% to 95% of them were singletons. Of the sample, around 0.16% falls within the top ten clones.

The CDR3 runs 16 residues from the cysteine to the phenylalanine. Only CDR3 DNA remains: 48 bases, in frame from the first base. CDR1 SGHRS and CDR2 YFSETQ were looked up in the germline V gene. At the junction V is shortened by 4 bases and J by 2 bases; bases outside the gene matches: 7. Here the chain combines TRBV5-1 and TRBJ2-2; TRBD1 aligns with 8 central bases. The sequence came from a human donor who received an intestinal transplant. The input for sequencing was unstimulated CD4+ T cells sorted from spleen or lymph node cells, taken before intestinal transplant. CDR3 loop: CASSPPGTGNTGELFF. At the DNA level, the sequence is TGCGCCAGCAGCCCCCCCGGGACAGGCAACACCGGGGAGCTGTTTTTT.